A selection of T cell receptor beta chains follows, all from one sample in a study of blood T cell repertoires in COVID-19. TCRdb's copy holds only in-frame clones and misses some; the assay was immunoSEQ multiplex PCR. Of a few hundred thousand clones in the sample, over 75% were seen once. The source material was PBMCs or T cells enriched from blood (not recorded which). The receptors come from a man aged 35-49 years in a cohort exposed to, infected with or recovered from COVID-19 (not recorded which). Both conserved end residues are part of each CDR3. D genes are given only for firm matches. Size tells how often a clone was seen (once, few, many) or the class of an expanded clone, and some rows leave it out.

TRBJ1-1 | NA | TRBD1 | TRBV6-2/TRBV6-3 | CASSQDRGRGTEAFF | TGTGCCAGCAGCCAGGACAGGGGCCGAGGGACTGAAGCTTTCTTT
TRBJ2-1 | many | TRBD2 | TRBV25-1 | CASPGLAYTYNEQFF | TGTGCCAGTCCGGGACTAGCCTATACCTACAATGAGCAGTTCTTC
TRBJ1-1 | NA | NA | TRBV2 | CASSADAGRGTEAFF | TGTGCCAGCAGTGCCGACGCAGGGAGGGGAACTGAAGCTTTCTTT
TRBJ2-5 | NA | TRBD2 | TRBV5-4 | CASSLTSGRGSRTQYF | TGTGCCAGCAGCTTGACTAGCGGGAGGGGGAGTAGGACCCAGTACTTC
TRBJ1-1 | NA | TRBD1 | TRBV18 | CASSPFRGAMNTEAFF | TGTGCCAGCTCACCATTCAGGGGGGCCATGAACACTGAAGCTTTCTTT
TRBJ2-7 | NA | NA | TRBV21-1 | CARHRQGKIYEQYF | TGTGCCAGGCATCGACAGGGGAAAATCTACGAGCAGTACTTC
TRBJ2-3 | few | TRBD1 | TRBV7-7 | CASSLALDRADTQYF | TGTGCCAGCAGCTTAGCCCTGGACAGGGCAGATACGCAGTATTTT
TRBJ2-7 | many | NA | TRBV2 | CASTVFYEQYF | TGTGCCAGTACAGTGTTCTACGAGCAGTACTTC
TRBJ2-1 | NA | NA | TRBV10-3 | CAIRQLSSYNEQFF | TGTGCCATAAGACAGTTGAGCTCCTACAATGAGCAGTTCTTC
TRBJ1-5 | NA | NA | TRBV3-1/TRBV3-2 | CASSQGAGGQPQHF | TGTGCCAGCAGCCAAGGGGCGGGGGGGCAGCCCCAGCATTTT
TRBJ1-2 | NA | NA | TRBV20-1 | CSASNREGYGYTF | TGCAGTGCTAGTAACAGGGAGGGCTATGGCTACACCTTC
TRBJ1-1 | NA | NA | TRBV5-5 | CASSLEGTEAFF | TGTGCCAGCAGCTTAGAGGGTACTGAAGCTTTCTTT
TRBJ2-7 | NA | NA | TRBV5-4 | CASSPPGARSYEQYF | TGTGCCAGCAGCCCACCAGGGGCCCGATCCTACGAGCAGTACTTC
TRBJ2-7 | NA | TRBD1 | TRBV11-2 | CASSHTGQGVYEQYF | TGTGCCAGCAGCCATACGGGACAGGGGGTTTACGAGCAGTACTTC
TRBJ1-6 | NA | TRBD1 | TRBV19 | CASREDRGRHSPLHF | TGTGCCAGTAGGGAGGACAGGGGGCGGCATTCACCCCTCCACTTT
TRBJ1-4 | NA | NA | TRBV19 | CASSIQPRATNEKLFF | TGTGCCAGTAGTATTCAACCGCGTGCAACTAATGAAAAACTGTTTTTT
TRBJ2-2 | NA | TRBD1 | TRBV10-1 | CASSEGQGDTGELFF | TGCGCCAGCAGTGAGGGACAGGGGGACACCGGGGAGCTGTTTTTT
TRBJ2-7 | NA | NA | TRBV5-1 | CASSFGSGGYEQYF | TGCGCCAGCAGCTTTGGGTCCGGAGGCTACGAGCAGTACTTC
TRBJ2-7 | NA | TRBD2 | TRBV5-4 | CASSFSGREPYEQYF | TGTGCCAGCAGCTTTAGCGGGAGGGAACCCTACGAGCAGTACTTC
TRBJ2-2 | NA | NA | TRBV2 | CASSLQGTGELFF | TGTGCCAGCAGCTTACAGGGCACCGGGGAGCTGTTTTTT
TRBJ2-3 | NA | TRBD1 | TRBV5-4 | CASSRGGQSTDTQYF | TGTGCCAGCAGCCGAGGGGGACAGTCCACAGATACGCAGTATTTT
TRBJ2-3 | NA | TRBD2 | TRBV10-3 | CAISGTSGSSTDTQYF | TGTGCCATCAGCGGGACTAGCGGTTCTAGCACAGATACGCAGTATTTT
TRBJ1-5 | NA | NA | TRBV10-3 | CAISAAGPSNQPQHF | TGTGCCATCAGTGCGGCAGGGCCAAGCAATCAGCCCCAGCATTTT
TRBJ2-3 | NA | NA | TRBV21-1 | CARDCLTHF | TGTGCCAGGGACTGCCTCACACATTTT
TRBJ1-1 | NA | NA | TRBV19 | CASSIRGNTEAFF | TGTGCCAGTAGTATCAGGGGAAACACTGAAGCTTTCTTT
TRBJ2-7 | few | TRBD1 | TRBV7-6 | CASSSDDRGHEQYF | TGTGCCAGCAGCTCAGATGACAGGGGACACGAGCAGTACTTC
TRBJ1-2 | once | TRBD1 | TRBV20-1 | CSASTNSGTGRYGYTF | TGCAGTGCTAGTACTAACTCCGGGACAGGGAGGTATGGCTACACCTTC
TRBJ2-3 | NA | NA | TRBV7-2 | CASSLKAASTDTQYF | TGTGCCAGCAGCTTGAAGGCGGCCAGCACAGATACGCAGTATTTT
TRBJ2-1 | NA | TRBD2 | TRBV3-1/TRBV3-2 | CASSQLAGTNEQFF | TGTGCCAGCAGCCAACTAGCGGGGACGAATGAGCAGTTCTTC
TRBJ2-2 | once | NA | TRBV9 | CASSVVMNTGELFF | TGTGCCAGCAGCGTAGTAATGAACACCGGGGAGCTGTTTTTT
TRBJ2-2 | NA | NA | TRBV4-1 | CASSQEGLARTTGELFF | TGCGCCAGCAGCCAAGAAGGCCTAGCGCGTACGACCGGGGAGCTGTTTTTT
TRBJ2-1 | few | TRBD2 | TRBV28 | CASSFPQGTSGRSSSYNEQFF | TGTGCCAGCAGTTTCCCGCAGGGAACTAGCGGGAGGTCCAGCTCCTACAATGAGCAGTTCTTC
TRBJ2-1 | NA | NA | TRBV28 | CASMTGIYNEQFF | TGTGCCAGCATGACGGGGATTTACAATGAGCAGTTCTTC